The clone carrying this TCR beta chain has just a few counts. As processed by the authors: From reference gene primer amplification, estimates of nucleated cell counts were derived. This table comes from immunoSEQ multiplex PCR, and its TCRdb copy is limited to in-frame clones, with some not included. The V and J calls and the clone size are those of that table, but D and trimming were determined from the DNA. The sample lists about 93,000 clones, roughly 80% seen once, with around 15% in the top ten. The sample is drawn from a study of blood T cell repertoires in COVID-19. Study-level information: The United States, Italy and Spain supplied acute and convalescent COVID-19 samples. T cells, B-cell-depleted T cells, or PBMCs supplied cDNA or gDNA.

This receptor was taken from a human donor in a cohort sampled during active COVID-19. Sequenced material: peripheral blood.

CDR3 DNA: TGTGCCAGCAGCCCCGAGCGGGGGCTGAACACTGAAGCTTTCTTT. Amino acid sequence: CASSPERGLNTEAFF. The chain carries TRBV7-2 and TRBJ1-1; a weak D match, TRBD1 (6 bases). Trimming removed 5 bases at V and 0 bases at J, with 13 bases between. The CDR3 runs 15 residues. In germline, CDR1 is SGHTA, CDR2 FQGNSA. The entire variable domain, with the rest obtained from reference TRBV7-2 and TRBJ1-1, is as follows: GAGVSQSPSNKVTEKGKDVELRCDPISGHTALYWYRQSLGQGLEFLIYFQGNSAPDKSGLPSDRFSAERTGGSVSTLTIQRTQQEDSAVYLCASSPERGLNTEAFFGQGTRLTVV.